The clone carrying this TCR beta chain was seen repeatedly, ten times or more. Breast cancer patients provided tissue from their axillary draining lymph nodes. This entry comes from a study of breast tumors, draining lymph nodes, adjacent tissues. TCRdb passed the multiplex PCR reads through MiXCR, listing each CDR3 protein once. This sample has about 110,000 distinct CDR3 sequences, with approximately 28% found just once. The V and J ends lost 3 bases and 3 bases, in that order; junction bases with no gene match: 2. The CDR3 runs 15 residues. Germline assignment: CDR1 SGHRS and CDR2 YFSETQ. Sequenced input: axillary lymph node tissue. The sequence was collected from a female donor with breast cancer. Some clones in this sample may be carry-over from other donors' samples. The rearrangement joins TRBV5-1 to TRBJ2-3; 12 positions match TRBD2. CDR3 amino acids: CASSSGLAGTDTQYF. For the CDR3, the DNA is TGCGCCAGCAGCTCCGGACTAGCGGGGACAGATACGCAGTATTTT.